Each of the 20 T cell receptor beta chains below was sequenced from the same sample in a study of blood T cells in healthy people across ages. It was with a sample-barcoded 5' primer and a J-beta primer mix that a second PCR of roughly 7 to 12 cycles was run. MiXCR, applied by TCRdb to the 5' RACE reads, yields one record per CDR3 protein. The data show 590,000 or so distinct CDR3 sequences, under 30% seen once. The specimen was blood. Every receptor here comes from a woman aged 80 or over in good health.

This clonotype was seen at least ten times. This chain uses TRBV9 with TRBJ1-5; TRBD1 is a possible D gene (6 bases). The germline gives CDR1 SGDLS, CDR2 YYNGEE. The CDR3 has 15 amino acids. V lost 3 bases, J lost 0 bases, and 10 bases lay in between. CDR3 DNA sequence: TGTGCCAGCAGCGCCACAGGGTATAGCAATCAGCCCCAGCATTTT. Translated: CASSATGYSNQPQHF.

This clonotype occurred a few times. Since a much larger clone is just one base distant, this may be a read error. V is TRBV7-2 and J is TRBJ2-1; D is undetermined. The length of the CDR3 is 14 residues. CDR1 is SGHTA, CDR2 FQGNSA, per germline. The germline V and J ends were trimmed by 4 bases and 7 bases, with 14 bases remaining between them. CDR3 sequence: CASSCNSGWNEQFF. The CDR3 coding sequence is TGTGCCAGCAGCTGCAACTCCGGATGGAATGAGCAGTTCTTC.

There are many counts of this clonotype. The rearrangement uses TRBV6-1 and TRBJ2-7; possibly TRBD1 for D (5 bases). The germline gives CDR1 MNHNS, CDR2 SASEGT. This CDR3 has 14 residues. V lost 4 bases, J lost 6 bases, and 16 bases lay in between. CDR3 nucleotides: TGTGCCAGCAGTGTCGCCCAGGGCATGGTCGAGCAGTACTTC. Translated, it gives CASSVAQGMVEQYF.

In its sample, this clonotype was seen many times. In nucleotides, the CDR3 is TGTGCCAGCAGTCCCGGGGGGCCGGTAGATACGCAGTATTTT. Protein sequence: CASSPGGPVDTQYF. The chain has TRBV12-3 or TRBV12-4 and TRBJ2-3; weak D call: TRBD2 (7 bases). The ends were cut back, 5 bases at V and 5 bases at J, with 14 bases in the middle. This CDR3 has 14 amino acids.

This chain links TRBV29-1 with TRBJ2-3; 7 bases agree with TRBD1. There are 14 residues in the CDR3. Unmatched junction bases numbered 12, after V lost 4 bases and J lost 8 bases. The germline CDR1 and CDR2 sequences are SQVTM and ANQGSEA. As DNA, the CDR3 is TGCAGCGTTGCTAGGGGCCTCCCAGGGGGTACGCAGTATTTT. Translation gives CSVARGLPGGTQYF.

The genes are TRBV7-2 and TRBJ1-2; D might be TRBD1 (5 bases). The CDR3 length is 14 residues. The V and J ends lost 5 bases and 7 bases respectively, with 17 bases between them. Germline lookup yields CDR1 SGHTA and CDR2 FQGNSA. The CDR3 region is CASSPYGGVGGYTF. CDR3 nucleotides: TGTGCCAGCAGCCCCTATGGGGGGGTAGGTGGCTACACCTTC. The whole variable domain, filled in from reference TRBV7-2 and TRBJ1-2, reads GAGVSQSPSNKVTEKGKDVELRCDPISGHTALYWYRQSLGQGLEFLIYFQGNSAPDKSGLPSDRFSAERTGGSVSTLTIQRTQQEDSAVYLCASSPYGGVGGYTFGSGTRLTVV.

This clonotype was seen at least ten times. This chain joins TRBV28 and TRBJ2-3; D perhaps matches TRBD2 (6 bases). CDR1 is MDHEN and CDR2 is SYDVKM in the germline V gene. This CDR3 has 15 amino acids. The germline V and J ends were trimmed by 6 bases and 0 bases, with 13 bases remaining between them. The CDR3 spells CASSQGGASTDTQYF. CDR3 bases: TGTGCCAGCAGCCAAGGCGGGGCCAGCACAGATACGCAGTATTTT. Variable domain in full (rest from reference TRBV28 and TRBJ2-3): DVKVTQSSRYLVKRTGEKVFLECVQDMDHENMFWYRQDPGLGLRLIYFSYDVKMKEKGDIPEGYSVSREKKERFSLILESASTNQTSMYLCASSQGGASTDTQYFGPGTRLTVL.

The chain couples TRBV7-8 to TRBJ1-1, with D unclear. CDR1 and CDR2 (germline): SGHVS, FQNEAQ. V lost 7 bases to trimming and J lost 5 bases, with 11 bases between them. The CDR3 has 12 amino acids. In DNA, the CDR3 is TGTGCCAGCATGGGAGGGATTACTGAAGCTTTCTTT. It yields the protein CASMGGITEAFF.

In DNA form, the CDR3 reads TGTGCCACCAGTACAGGGCTTTCAGGGGAGCTGTTTTTT. Residues: CATSTGLSGELFF. This chain joins TRBV15 and TRBJ2-2; maybe TRBD1 (6 bases). The V gene's germline CDR1 is LNHNV and CDR2 YYDKDF (reference sequence). This CDR3 has 13 amino acids. V lost 6 bases and J 8 bases, leaving 13 bases between the germline ends.

This clonotype came up once. The J gene is TRBJ1-6, the V gene TRBV7-8, with 9 nucleotides matching TRBD1. This CDR3 is built from 19 residues. Germline values: CDR1 SGHVS, CDR2 FQNEAQ. The trim removed 1 base at V and 9 bases at J, leaving 16 bases unmatched. The chain's CDR3 is CASSLGFGTGSQSGSPLHF. CDR3 sequence (DNA): TGTGCCAGCAGCTTAGGGTTCGGGACAGGGTCCCAATCTGGTTCACCCCTCCACTTT.

In this sample, this clonotype turned up many times. V gene TRBV7-6 combines with J gene TRBJ1-5; no definite D call. V lost 0 bases and J lost 1, with 7 bases in between. The CDR3 totals 15 residues. Germline loops: CDR1 SGHVS, CDR2 FNYEAQ. The CDR3 loop reads CASSLAHTSNQPQHF. CDR3 sequence (DNA): TGTGCCAGCAGCTTAGCTCATACCAGCAATCAGCCCCAGCATTTT.

Many counts were recorded for this clonotype. V and J are TRBV20-1 and TRBJ1-4; 11 nucleotides align to TRBD1. CDR3 size: 15 residues. J was trimmed by 7 bases and V by 3 bases; bases with no gene match: 7. Looked up from germline, CDR1 is DFQATT and CDR2 is SNEGSKA (reference sequence). CDR3: CSASPGQGATEKLFF. Written as DNA, the CDR3 is TGCAGTGCTAGCCCCGGACAGGGGGCTACTGAAAAACTGTTTTTT.

Note on this clonotype: Relative to the germline gene, one junction end is altered; a read error may explain this. The chain is built from TRBV7-8 and TRBJ2-3; D not resolved. CDR1 is SGHVS, CDR2 FQNEAQ, per germline. This CDR3 comprises 14 residues. The CDR3 spells CASSLDHSTDTQYF. CDR3 coding DNA: TGCGCCAGCAGCTTAGACCACAGCACAGATACGCAGTATTTT. The whole variable domain, filled in from reference TRBV7-8 and TRBJ2-3, reads GAGVSQSPRYKVAKRGQDVALRCDPISGHVSLFWYQQALGQGPEFLTYFQNEAQLDKSGLPSDRFFAERPEGSVSTLKIQRTQQEDSAVYLCASSLDHSTDTQYFGPGTRLTVL.

The rearrangement joins TRBV5-1 to TRBJ2-3; D unresolved. V shed 6 bases and J shed 8 bases, with 19 bases lying between them. The CDR3 sequence is 14 residues long. Germline V CDR1 and CDR2: SGHRS, YFSETQ. Here the CDR3 reads CASTPYLSSSTQYF. As DNA, the CDR3 is TGCGCCAGCACGCCCTACCTTTCCTCCTCTACGCAGTATTTT.

In its sample, this clonotype was seen a few times. The chain's CDR3 is CASTLDMNNQPQHF. The CDR3 nucleotides are TGTGCCAGCACCCTGGACATGAACAATCAGCCCCAGCATTTT. The V gene is TRBV2, the J gene TRBJ1-5; the D gene is possibly TRBD1 (5 bases). CDR3 length equals 14 residues. V was pared by 7 bases and J by 3 bases, with 13 bases between. Germline V CDR1 and CDR2: SNHLY, FYNNEI.

CDR3 region: CASSITRLEEQFF. The CDR3 DNA is TGCGCCAGCAGCATAACCAGACTAGAAGAGCAGTTCTTC. The chain combines TRBV5-1 with TRBJ2-1; tentatively, D is TRBD2 (6 bases). The CDR3 has 13 amino acids. V was cut by 4 bases and J by 10 bases, with 15 bases left in between. CDR1 is SGHRS, CDR2 YFSETQ, per germline.

This clonotype was detected many times. The chain couples TRBV5-1 to TRBJ1-1; maybe TRBD1 (5 bases). Trimming left V 5 bases short and J 1 base short, with 18 bases between. This CDR3 region has 16 residues. Germline CDR1 SGHRS, CDR2 YFSETQ. CDR3 sequence: CASSWDSTRPNTEAFF. The CDR3 DNA sequence: TGCGCCAGCAGTTGGGACTCCACCCGCCCGAACACTGAAGCTTTCTTT.

This clonotype appeared many times. A much larger clone lies one base from this, so it may be a read error. V is TRBV7-2 and J is TRBJ2-7, with D hard to call. Trimming cost V 5 bases and J 4 bases, with 6 bases left between them. CDR3 size: 11 residues. Per germline, CDR1 SGHTA and CDR2 FQGNSA. As DNA, the CDR3 is TGTGCCAGCAGCCCTCGGTACGAGCAGTACTTC. Amino acids: CASSPRYEQYF.

In its sample, this clonotype was seen a few times. This may arise from a read error, as a much more abundant clone is one base away. This chain connects TRBV28 to TRBJ2-5; TRBD1 matches at 7 bases. The CDR3 sequence is 14 residues long. Germline V gives CDR1 MDHEN, CDR2 SYDVKM. Trimming at V came to 3 bases and at J to 4 bases, leaving 5 bases not matched to a gene. Here the CDR3 DNA reads TGTGCCAGCAGTTTGGTGACAGGGCGAGAGACCCAGTACTTC. It translates to CASSLVTGRETQYF.

The chain has TRBV29-1 and TRBJ2-1, with 9 bases that match TRBD1. In germline, CDR1 is SQVTM, CDR2 ANQGSEA. Unmatched junction bases numbered 4, after V lost 7 bases and J lost 9 bases. The length of the CDR3 is 11 residues. CDR3: CSGQGGTEQFF. The CDR3 nucleotides are TGCAGCGGACAGGGGGGCACTGAGCAGTTCTTC.